What follows are 31 T cell receptor beta chains derived from one specimen sequenced in a study of OX40 agonist ivuxolimab in advanced cancers. The method was immunoSEQ multiplex PCR; TCRdb's version includes in-frame clones alone and lacks a portion of them. The table has 40,000 or so clones, around 92% seen once; the top ten hold around 0.5%. The sequencing here drew on CD4+ or CD8+ T cells sorted from blood, taken in a trial of the OX40 agonist ivuxolimab. Receptors originate from an adult with an advanced solid tumor such as melanoma, head and neck, liver or kidney cancer.

The chain links TRBV2 to TRBJ1-6; 7 bases match TRBD1. The CDR3 is 14 residues long. Losses at the gene ends were 6 bases for V and 7 bases for J; bases not matched to a gene: 6. Germline loops: CDR1 SNHLY, CDR2 FYNNEI. The CDR3 DNA reads as TGTGCCAGCAGGCCGGGACAGACCAATTCACCCCTCCACTTT. Residues: CASRPGQTNSPLHF.

The chain employs TRBV6-1 and TRBJ2-1; D is possibly TRBD2 (5 bases). CDR1 is MNHNS, CDR2 SASEGT, per germline. V lost 2 bases and J lost 13, with 15 bases in between. The CDR3 is 13 residues long. The CDR3 DNA is TGTGCCAGCAGTGAAACTTGGCTAGCCCGTCAGTTCTTC. This encodes CASSETWLARQFF.

This sequence joins TRBV12-5 and TRBJ2-3; 10 bases are a match to TRBD2. CDR3 length: 18 residues. Germline-derived CDR1 and CDR2 are LGHNT and FRNRAP. Trimming cost V 0 bases and J 4 bases; bases outside gene matches: 10. CDR3 protein: CASGLVYLSGGAPDTQYF. CDR3 bases: TGTGCTAGTGGTTTGGTTTACCTGAGCGGGGGGGCCCCAGATACGCAGTATTTT.

This chain uses TRBV6-5 with TRBJ1-1; 9 bases agree with TRBD1. CDR1 is MNHEY, CDR2 SVGAGI, per germline. J lost 5 bases, V lost 6 bases, and 4 bases had no gene match. The CDR3 sequence is 13 residues long. The CDR3 reads CASRSTGGTEAFF. The CDR3 DNA reads TGTGCCAGCAGATCGACAGGGGGGACTGAAGCTTTCTTT.

The chain recombines TRBV9 with TRBJ2-3; 8 nucleotides line up with TRBD2. The V and J ends lost 4 bases and 8 bases, in that order; junction bases with no gene match: 9. Germline CDR1 SGDLS, CDR2 YYNGEE. The CDR3 is 14 amino acids. The CDR3 nucleotides read TGTGCCAGCAGCTCCCGGGGGGGGGCATCTACGCAGTATTTT. Protein: CASSSRGGASTQYF.

The chain combines TRBV4-2 with TRBJ1-1; D not resolved. Germline CDR1 and CDR2: LGHNA and YNFKEQ. CDR3 length: 14 amino acids. V was cut by 4 bases and J by 2 bases, with 11 bases left in between. CDR3 in DNA: TGTGCCAGCAGCCCAACCGCCCTAAACACTGAAGCTTTCTTT. Its protein is CASSPTALNTEAFF.

The gene calls are TRBV7-2 and TRBJ1-1; D not certain. Germline CDR1 is SGHTA and CDR2 is FQGNSA. With 5 bases removed from V and 8 bases from J, the gap between germline ends came to 18 bases. This CDR3 spans 14 amino acids. CDR3 nucleotide sequence: TGTGCCAGCAGCCCTCTTGGGGTGGCCGGGGAAGCTTTCTTT. As protein: CASSPLGVAGEAFF.

The chain joins TRBV6-6 to TRBJ1-3; tentatively, D is TRBD1 (5 bases). Between the trimmed V and J ends, which lost 5 bases and 0 bases, there was a span of 14 bases. Germline V gene data show CDR1 as MNHNY and CDR2 as SVGAGI (reference sequence). The CDR3 consists of 16 residues. The CDR3 loop reads CASSPGTADSGNTIYF. As DNA, the CDR3 is TGTGCCAGCAGTCCCGGGACCGCCGACTCTGGAAACACCATATATTTT.

The chain links TRBV7-6 to TRBJ2-5; D possibly matches TRBD1 or TRBD2 (5 bases each). With 5 bases removed from V and 3 bases from J, the gap between germline ends came to 16 bases. This CDR3 region has 15 residues. Germline V gene data show CDR1 as SGHVS and CDR2 as FNYEAQ. The CDR3 coding sequence is TGTGCCAGCAGCAGAAGGGACGTACGTGAAGAGACCCAGTACTTC. This codes for CASSRRDVREETQYF.

In nucleotides, the CDR3 is TGTGCCAGCAGCCTGGGGTCAACCCAGTACTTC. Translating it yields CASSLGSTQYF. The rearrangement uses TRBV5-6 and TRBJ2-5, with unresolved D. Per the germline V gene, CDR1 is SGHDT and CDR2 is YYEEEE. V shed 4 bases and J shed 8 bases, with 9 bases lying between them. The CDR3 sequence is 11 residues long. The whole variable domain, remainder taken from reference TRBV5-6 and TRBJ2-5, is DAGVTQSPTHLIKTRGQQVTLRCSPKSGHDTVSWYQQALGQGPQFIFQYYEEEERQRGNFPDRFSGHQFPNYSSELNVNALLLGDSALYLCASSLGSTQYFGPGTRLLVL.

The chain links TRBV27 to TRBJ2-3; 7 bases agree with TRBD2. The CDR3 totals 15 residues. Germline CDR1 reads MNHEY; CDR2 reads SMNVEV (reference sequence). Trimming at V came to 5 bases and at J to 6 bases, leaving 11 bases not matched to a gene. CDR3 in amino acids: CASSPLGGAGDTQYF. The CDR3 DNA reads as TGTGCCAGCAGTCCCCTGGGAGGGGCCGGCGATACGCAGTATTTT.

The chain employs TRBV11-2 and TRBJ1-2, with a weak D call TRBD1 (5 bases). CDR3 length equals 15 residues. CDR1 and CDR2 (germline): SGHAT, FQNNGV. Trimming cost V 5 bases and J 4 bases, with 17 bases left between them. The CDR3, as DNA: TGTGCCAGCAGCCGACAAGGGACGCCACCCTATGGCTACACCTTC. Amino acids: CASSRQGTPPYGYTF.

This clone was found a few times. The CDR3 nucleotides read TGTGCCATCCTCCGACAGGGCGAAGGCTACACCTTC. It specifies CAILRQGEGYTF. This sequence joins TRBV10-3 and TRBJ1-2; 7 bases line up with TRBD1. The germline CDR1 and CDR2 sequences are ENHRY and SYGVKD. The CDR3 has 12 residues. J lost 8 bases, V lost 8 bases, and 8 bases had no gene match.

About this clone itself: The sample contains more than one DNA sequence encoding this CDR3. The chain links TRBV7-9 to TRBJ2-7; 9 bases line up with TRBD2. Trimming cost V 5 bases and J 0 bases; bases outside gene matches: 5. The CDR3 length is 15 residues. Germline CDR1 SEHNR, CDR2 FQNEAQ (reference sequence). CDR3 coding DNA: TGTGCCAGCAGCCTTAGCGGGGGCAGCTCCTACGAGCAGTACTTC. It specifies CASSLSGGSSYEQYF. Full variable domain (remainder filled in from reference TRBV7-9 and TRBJ2-7): DTGVSQNPRHKITKRGQNVTFRCDPISEHNRLYWYRQTLGQGPEFLTYFQNEAQLEKSRLLSDRFSAERPKGSFSTLEIQRTEQGDSAMYLCASSLSGGSSYEQYFGPGTRLTVT.

V and J are TRBV10-3 and TRBJ1-3, with D possibly TRBD1 on 5 matching bases. V gave up 0 bases and J gave up 1 base, with 10 bases separating them. There are 16 residues in the CDR3. The germline gives CDR1 ENHRY, CDR2 SYGVKD. CDR3 sequence: CAISESGQASGNTIYF. In DNA form, the CDR3 reads TGTGCCATCAGTGAGTCGGGGCAGGCTTCTGGAAACACCATATATTTT.

The chain recombines TRBV4-3 with TRBJ2-7; a weak D match, TRBD1 (5 bases). Germline lookup yields CDR1 LGHNA and CDR2 YSLEER. This CDR3 is built from 16 residues. V was shortened by 1 base and J by 5 bases, with 18 bases between the two germline ends. CDR3 sequence: CASSQALGRLPHEQYF. Written as DNA, the CDR3 is TGCGCCAGCAGCCAAGCTTTGGGGCGACTCCCCCACGAGCAGTACTTC.

The DNA for the CDR3 is TGTGCCAGCAGTCGAATGGGAATGGACGGGCGGCGCCGGGAAAACACCATATATTTT. Translated: CASSRMGMDGRRRENTIYF. V and J are TRBV5-8 and TRBJ1-3; D ambiguous. Germline CDR1 SGHTS, CDR2 YDEGEE. The V end was cut by 5 bases, the J end by 6 bases, with 30 bases between. There are 19 residues in the CDR3.

This CDR3 reads CASSVSGQNTGELFF. CDR3 DNA: TGTGCCAGCAGCGTAAGCGGCCAGAACACCGGGGAGCTGTTTTTT. The genes are TRBV9 and TRBJ2-2; possible D gene TRBD2, 5 bases. V lost 1 base to trimming and J lost 1 base, with 8 bases between them. Germline V gives CDR1 SGDLS, CDR2 YYNGEE. The CDR3 extends over 15 amino acids.

V is TRBV15 and J is TRBJ1-2, with TRBD1 matching 8 bases. Germline CDR1 reads LNHNV; CDR2 reads YYDKDF (reference sequence). Losses at the gene ends were 0 bases for V and 4 bases for J; bases not matched to a gene: 10. The CDR3 has 17 residues. In DNA, the CDR3 is TGTGCCACCAGCAGAGACCTACTCGGACAGGGTGGCTATGGCTACACCTTC. Translation: CATSRDLLGQGGYGYTF.

The chain joins TRBV5-4 to TRBJ2-5, with TRBD1 as a possible D gene (7 bases). The V gene's germline CDR1 is SGHNT and CDR2 YYREEE (reference sequence). V lost 3 bases, J lost 5 bases, and 17 bases lay in between. The CDR3 length is 15 residues. The DNA of the CDR3 is TGTGCCAGCAGCTCCGCCAGGGGGGCCAAGGAGACCCAGTACTTC. It translates to CASSSARGAKETQYF. Variable domain in full (rest from reference TRBV5-4 and TRBJ2-5): ETGVTQSPTHLIKTRGQQVTLRCSSQSGHNTVSWYQQALGQGPQFIFQYYREEENGRGNFPPRFSGLQFPNYSSELNVNALELDDSALYLCASSSARGAKETQYFGPGTRLLVL.

The V and J genes are TRBV25-1 and TRBJ2-1; 8 bases align to TRBD2. The length of the CDR3 is 17 residues. Germline assignment: CDR1 MGHDK and CDR2 SYGVNS. V lost 4 bases, J lost 5 bases, and 13 bases stayed unmatched. The CDR3 nucleotides are TGTGCCAGCAGTGCCGGTGTTCGGGGGGGAACTGACAATGAGCAGTTCTTC. Protein sequence: CASSAGVRGGTDNEQFF.

The rearrangement uses TRBV10-3 and TRBJ1-5, with 11 bases identical to TRBD1. CDR1 and CDR2 (germline): ENHRY, SYGVKD. CDR3 length equals 13 residues. The CDR3 region is CASGTGGYQPQHF. CDR3 nucleotide sequence: TGTGCAAGCGGGACAGGGGGGTATCAGCCCCAGCATTTT.

The chain carries TRBV21-1 and TRBJ1-2. TRBV21-1 is noted as a pseudogene. This CDR3 region has 17 residues. CDR3 nucleotides: TGTGCCAGAAGAGGAGGGACTTTTCCTGGAGCTAACTATGGCTACACCTTC. Translating gives CARRGGTFPGANYGYTF.

With respect to this clone: Within the sample, other DNA sequences also encode this same CDR3. This chain links TRBV5-1 with TRBJ2-1, with 9 bases fitting TRBD1. Germline V CDR1 and CDR2: SGHRS, YFSETQ. The CDR3 extends over 16 amino acids. V shed 1 base, J shed 7 bases, and the junction held 9 bases outside the gene matches. CDR3: CASSLSVPTGGNEQFF. As DNA, the CDR3 is TGCGCCAGCAGCTTGTCCGTGCCGACAGGGGGGAATGAGCAGTTCTTC.

The rearrangement joins TRBV7-8 to TRBJ2-5, with TRBD2 matching 7 bases. The V gene's germline CDR1 is SGHVS and CDR2 FQNEAQ. The CDR3 covers 16 residues. J lost 5 bases, V lost 2 bases, and 11 bases had no gene match. Written as DNA, the CDR3 is TGTGCCAGCAGCTTATCGGGGAGAGCGGGGTGGGAGACCCAGTACTTC. Protein sequence: CASSLSGRAGWETQYF.

This chain uses TRBV6-6 with TRBJ2-7; 7 positions agree with TRBD2. CDR1 is MNHNY, CDR2 SVGAGI, per germline (reference sequence). CDR3 length equals 16 residues. V lost 6 bases to trimming and J lost 0 bases; unmatched junction nucleotides: 11. CDR3 DNA sequence: TGTGCCAGCAGCCTCTCGGGGGGAACTAGCTCCTACGAGCAGTACTTC. It is translated as CASSLSGGTSSYEQYF.

V gene TRBV5-5 combines with J gene TRBJ1-2; 9 bases fit TRBD1. The CDR3 covers 15 residues. V lost 4 bases and J lost 2; bases outside the gene matches: 6. The germline V gene has CDR1 SGHKS and CDR2 YYEKEE (reference sequence). The CDR3 region has the DNA TGTGCCAGCAGCCCGGGACAGGGACTAAACTATGGCTACACCTTC. It specifies CASSPGQGLNYGYTF.

The chain carries TRBV7-2 and TRBJ1-1; the D is unclear. The CDR3 has 14 amino acids. Germline V gene sequence: CDR1 SGHTA, CDR2 FQGNSA. V lost 7 bases and J lost 1, with 13 bases in between. In DNA, the CDR3 is TGTGCCAGCAAGTTTGGACGGGAGAACACTGAAGCTTTCTTT. This codes for CASKFGRENTEAFF.

This chain links TRBV25-1 with TRBJ2-3; 7 positions match TRBD1. V trimming: 4 bases; J trimming: 2 bases; junction bases outside the gene matches: 6. Germline V gives CDR1 MGHDK, CDR2 SYGVNS. There are 15 residues in the CDR3. The CDR3 nucleotides read TGTGCCAGCAGTGGGTGGACAGGCCCCACAGATACGCAGTATTTT. This sequence encodes CASSGWTGPTDTQYF.

This chain uses TRBV7-2 with TRBJ2-5; 10 bases agree with TRBD2. CDR3 length: 16 amino acids. The germline V gene encodes CDR1 SGHTA and CDR2 FQGNSA. V lost 3 bases to trimming and J lost 5 bases; unmatched junction nucleotides: 9. CDR3 residues: CASSFSLAGVGETQYF. Written as DNA, the CDR3 is TGTGCCAGCAGCTTTAGTCTAGCGGGGGTTGGGGAGACCCAGTACTTC.

The chain has TRBV29-1 and TRBJ1-2; perhaps TRBD1 as D (5 bases). CDR1 is SQVTM and CDR2 is ANQGSEA in the germline V gene. V was shortened by 4 bases and J by 6 bases, with 9 bases between the two germline ends. The CDR3 loop spans 11 amino acids. DNA for the CDR3: TGCAGCGTTGGGGGGGTCGATGGCTACACCTTC. The encoded protein is CSVGGVDGYTF.